Reported below is one TCR beta chain. The data stem from a study of blood T cell repertoires in COVID-19. The overall study: Sample material is recorded as cDNA or gDNA derived from T cells, B-cell-depleted T cells, or PBMCs.

Germline V lookup: CDR1 SGHTA, CDR2 FQGNSA. The CDR3 extends over 13 amino acids. Between the trimmed V and J ends, which lost 4 bases and 6 bases, there was a span of 13 bases. Some clones are missing from TCRdb's copy, which holds only in-frame ones; the method was immunoSEQ multiplex PCR. This table has 70,000 to 75,000 clones, about 82% appearing once. The sequenced sample consisted of peripheral blood. The genes are TRBV7-2 and TRBJ2-7, with D tentatively TRBD2 (5 bases). The clonotype was recovered from a woman aged 60-70 years with acute or convalescent COVID-19. Here the CDR3 DNA reads TGTGCCAGCAGCTCTGAGGTCACTAGCGAGCAGTACTTC. Translation gives CASSSEVTSEQYF.